The 8 T cell receptor beta chains below all came from one sample that was sequenced in a study of blood T cell repertoires in COVID-19. The protocol was immunoSEQ multiplex PCR, while the TCRdb copy is restricted to in-frame clones and leaves out a portion. The sample shows roughly 140,000 clones, approximately 87% of them seen only once. The sequencing input was PBMCs or T cells enriched from blood (not recorded which). The source of these receptors is a woman in her thirties with acute COVID-19.

The chain couples TRBV7-9 to TRBJ2-7, with 12 bases identical to TRBD1. The CDR3 runs to 17 residues. Trimming removed 4 bases from V and 0 bases from J; junction bases left unmatched: 7. Germline CDR1 and CDR2: SEHNR and FQNEAQ (reference sequence). CDR3 in DNA: TGTGCCAGCAGCTACACTCGGGACAGGGGGCCCTCCTACGAGCAGTACTTC. This sequence encodes CASSYTRDRGPSYEQYF.

The DNA for the CDR3 is TGTGCCAGCAGCTTTGGCGGGGAGGTCTACGAGCAGTACTTC. It specifies CASSFGGEVYEQYF. V and J are TRBV11-2 and TRBJ2-7; D may be TRBD2 (6 bases). V was pared by 3 bases and J by 3 bases, with 12 bases between. The CDR3 is 14 amino acids. CDR1 and CDR2 (germline): SGHAT, FQNNGV.

The rearrangement joins TRBV28 to TRBJ1-5; 9 positions agree with TRBD1. The CDR3 covers 17 residues. V lost 4 bases, J lost 7 bases, and 14 bases stayed unmatched. Germline V CDR1 and CDR2: MDHEN, SYDVKM. As DNA, the CDR3 is TGTGCCAGCAGTTGGATCGGTGGGACAGGGTTGAGACAGCCCCAGCATTTT. Its protein is CASSWIGGTGLRQPQHF.

The chain combines TRBV28 with TRBJ1-2; D is possibly TRBD1 (6 bases). The CDR3 has 16 amino acids. Per germline, CDR1 MDHEN and CDR2 SYDVKM. Trimming removed 6 bases from V and 4 bases from J, with 21 bases in between. The CDR3 reads CASSPRSARGLYGYTF. CDR3 DNA sequence: TGTGCCAGCAGCCCTCGATCCGCCAGGGGCCTCTATGGCTACACCTTC.

The chain has TRBV10-3 and TRBJ2-7, with a tentative D call TRBD2 (7 bases). This CDR3 comprises 11 residues. CDR1 is ENHRY, CDR2 SYGVKD, per germline. Between the trimmed V and J ends, which lost 8 bases and 7 bases, there was a span of 12 bases. CDR3 in amino acids: CAIAGAREQYF. The CDR3 region has the DNA TGTGCCATCGCGGGGGCGAGGGAGCAGTACTTC.

The gene calls are TRBV5-5 and TRBJ2-1; TRBD2 aligns across 10 bases. Germline-derived CDR1 and CDR2 are SGHKS and YYEKEE (reference sequence). Unmatched junction bases numbered 5, after V lost 4 bases and J lost 7 bases. CDR3 length: 14 amino acids. The CDR3 loop reads CASSKTSGRNEQFF. CDR3 DNA sequence: TGTGCCAGCAGCAAGACTAGCGGGCGGAATGAGCAGTTCTTC.

The chain couples TRBV6-2 or TRBV6-3 to TRBJ1-1, with 10 bases aligning to TRBD1. The CDR3 has 17 residues. In germline, CDR1 is MNHEY, CDR2 SVGEGT. The junction had 8 bases not matched to a gene; V was cut back by 3 bases and J by 1 base. The CDR3 loop reads CASSYWGTGVSNTEAFF. CDR3 DNA sequence: TGTGCCAGCAGTTATTGGGGGACAGGGGTGTCGAACACTGAAGCTTTCTTT.

The V call is TRBV18, the J call TRBJ2-7; 11 nucleotides line up with TRBD1. V shed 1 base and J 3 bases; nucleotides not matched to a gene: 5. The CDR3 has 16 residues. Germline V gives CDR1 KGHSH, CDR2 LQKENI. CDR3 sequence reads: CASSPRMGQGGYEQYF. The CDR3 DNA is TGTGCCAGCTCACCACGGATGGGACAGGGGGGCTACGAGCAGTACTTC.